These T cell receptor beta chains were read from a single sample in a study of resident and recirculating memory T cells in vitiligo. Some clones are missing from TCRdb's copy, which holds only in-frame ones; the method was immunoSEQ multiplex PCR. Of around 70,000 clones in the sample, more than 85% were seen once. The specimen sequenced was blood. Receptors were obtained from a male donor with vitiligo. The CDR3 runs from the conserved cysteine through the conserved F or W. A D gene is named only where the DNA matches it firmly. Clone size is not always given. Where it is, it says once, few, many or a class for expanded clones.

TRBD1,-,TRBV5-1,TRBJ2-7,CASTLLQGGSYEQYF,TGCGCCAGCACCCTGTTACAGGGGGGATCCTACGAGCAGTACTTC
TRBD2,-,TRBV28,TRBJ2-7,CASRPPGLASEQYF,TGTGCCAGCAGACCGCCGGGACTAGCGAGTGAGCAGTACTTC
-,-,TRBV13,TRBJ2-7,CASSAAPGVTYEQYF,TGTGCCAGCAGCGCTGCCCCAGGGGTTACCTACGAGCAGTACTTC
TRBD2,-,TRBV4-2,TRBJ2-7,CASSQDRRRGVVYYEQYF,TGTGCCAGCAGCCAAGATCGACGGCGGGGGGTCGTATACTACGAGCAGTACTTC
-,-,TRBV5-4,TRBJ1-1,CASSTGGGPETEAFF,TGTGCCAGCAGCACCGGGGGGGGCCCGGAGACTGAAGCTTTCTTT
-,-,TRBV5-6,TRBJ1-1,CASSFQGFGEAFF,TGTGCCAGCAGCTTCCAGGGTTTTGGTGAAGCTTTCTTT
-,-,TRBV5-8,TRBJ1-2,CASSLLRQGNGYTF,TGTGCCAGCAGCTTGCTTCGGCAGGGAAATGGCTACACCTTC
TRBD1,-,TRBV6-5,TRBJ2-7,CASSSLWGTGSLEQYF,TGTGCCAGCAGTTCTCTCTGGGGGACAGGGAGTCTCGAGCAGTACTTC
-,-,TRBV5-8,TRBJ2-3,CASSVGTDTQYF,TGTGCCAGCAGCGTCGGGACAGATACGCAGTATTTT
-,-,TRBV6-5,TRBJ2-7,CASRPAGTFLREQYF,TGTGCCAGCAGACCTGCGGGGACTTTCCTACGCGAGCAGTACTTC
-,-,TRBV20-1,TRBJ2-3,CSAKHTDTQYF,TGCAGTGCTAAACACACAGATACGCAGTATTTT
-,-,TRBV5-1,TRBJ2-1,CASSNTGSSYNEQFF,TGCGCCAGCAGCAATACAGGGAGCTCCTACAATGAGCAGTTCTTC
TRBD2,-,TRBV5-4,TRBJ2-2,CASSLGTSPNTGELFF,TGTGCCAGCAGCTTGGGGACTAGCCCGAACACCGGGGAGCTGTTTTTT
TRBD1,few,TRBV7-9,TRBJ1-2,CASSPRQGIVF,TGTGCCAGCAGCCCCAGACAGGGGATCGTCTTC
-,-,TRBV10-1,TRBJ1-1,CASSGLRGNTEAFF,TGCGCCAGCAGTGGATTGCGGGGGAACACTGAAGCTTTCTTT
TRBD1,-,TRBV7-2,TRBJ1-3,CASSPRDRGNTIYF,TGTGCCAGCAGCCCCCGGGACAGGGGAAACACCATATATTTT
-,-,TRBV7-3,TRBJ2-5,CASSLGPGPQETQYF,TGTGCCAGCAGCTTAGGACCAGGGCCACAAGAGACCCAGTACTTC
-,once,TRBV7-9,TRBJ2-5,CASSLAGLSQETQYF,TGTGCCAGCAGCTTAGCGGGACTTAGCCAAGAGACCCAGTACTTC
-,-,TRBV6-5,TRBJ2-7,CASSYSTGLPTYEQYF,TGTGCCAGCAGTTACTCCACAGGTCTTCCTACCTACGAGCAGTACTTC
-,once,TRBV19,TRBJ1-1,CASSMVGNTEAFF,TGTGCCAGTAGTATGGTCGGGAACACTGAAGCTTTCTTT
TRBD1,-,TRBV5-4,TRBJ2-6,CASRFEGTGASGANVLTF,TGTGCCAGCAGATTCGAAGGGACAGGGGCCTCTGGGGCCAACGTCCTGACTTTC
-,-,TRBV5-1,TRBJ2-5,CASSLTSFETQYF,TGCGCCAGCAGCTTGACTAGCTTCGAGACCCAGTACTTC
-,-,TRBV6-1,TRBJ1-1,CASSAGGEGSGTEAFF,TGTGCCAGCAGTGCTGGGGGCGAGGGGAGTGGCACTGAAGCTTTCTTT
-,-,TRBV2,TRBJ2-3,CASTLNGGFSTDTQYF,TGTGCCAGCACCCTAAATGGCGGATTTAGCACAGATACGCAGTATTTT
TRBD1,-,TRBV4-2,TRBJ2-1,CASSPGPGTGNEQFF,TGTGCCAGCAGCCCCGGTCCCGGGACAGGGAATGAGCAGTTCTTC
TRBD1,-,TRBV27,TRBJ1-2,CASSSRDRGLSISGYTF,TGTGCCAGCAGCAGCCGGGACAGGGGGCTGTCCATCTCGGGCTACACCTTC
-,-,TRBV6-6,TRBJ2-5,CASSYSTSGETQYF,TGTGCCAGCAGTTACTCGACTAGTGGAGAGACCCAGTACTTC
TRBD2,-,TRBV7-2,TRBJ2-7,CASSFTGGGNEQYF,TGTGCCAGCAGCTTTACGGGAGGCGGGAACGAGCAGTACTTC
TRBD2,-,TRBV7-2,TRBJ2-1,CASRNMRGGSSYNEQFF,TGTGCCAGCAGAAATATGCGCGGGGGGAGCTCCTACAATGAGCAGTTCTTC
-,-,TRBV10-1,TRBJ2-7,CASSESRTPIQAYEQYF,TGCGCCAGCAGTGAGTCAAGGACTCCTATTCAGGCCTACGAGCAGTACTTC
TRBD1,once,TRBV5-1,TRBJ1-4,CASSLVQGDEKLFF,TGCGCCAGCAGCTTGGTACAGGGGGATGAAAAACTGTTTTTT
TRBD1,-,TRBV7-2,TRBJ2-3,CASSSRQGAGTDTQYF,TGTGCCAGCAGCTCGCGACAGGGGGCTGGCACAGATACGCAGTATTTT
-,-,TRBV30,TRBJ1-5,CAWSGVYSGGQPQHF,TGTGCCTGGAGTGGGGTCTATTCTGGCGGTCAGCCCCAGCATTTT
-,once,TRBV19,TRBJ2-7,CASRSRAGEQYF,TGTGCCAGTAGGAGCAGGGCCGGGGAGCAGTACTTC
-,-,TRBV6-1,TRBJ2-3,CASSDTGTPLGDTQYF,TGTGCCAGCAGTGACACAGGGACACCTCTCGGAGATACGCAGTATTTT
TRBD1,-,TRBV7-3,TRBJ1-1,CASSSDRDAEAFF,TGTGCCAGCAGCTCCGACAGGGACGCTGAAGCTTTCTTT
-,-,TRBV5-8,TRBJ1-3,CASSLFRGAQRNTIYF,TGTGCCAGCAGCTTGTTTCGGGGGGCGCAGCGAAACACCATATATTTT
-,once,TRBV7-6,TRBJ2-5,CASSPLGSPRETQYF,TGTGCCAGCAGCCCACTGGGCAGCCCCCGGGAGACCCAGTACTTC
TRBD1,-,TRBV11-3,TRBJ2-4,CASSPRGAHRGRAKNIQYF,TGTGCCAGCAGCCCTAGAGGGGCCCACAGGGGGCGCGCCAAAAACATTCAGTACTTC
-,-,TRBV12-5,TRBJ1-1,CASGLVLGQRPNTEAFF,TGTGCTAGTGGTTTGGTACTCGGACAGCGACCGAACACTGAAGCTTTCTTT
-,-,TRBV19,TRBJ2-5,CASSRDLEIETQYF,TGTGCCAGTAGTAGAGATCTAGAAATTGAGACCCAGTACTTC
-,-,TRBV15,TRBJ2-5,CATSRGTGSYQETQYF,TGTGCCACCAGCAGAGGCACAGGCTCCTACCAAGAGACCCAGTACTTC
TRBD1,-,TRBV4-3,TRBJ1-2,CASSQDMTGGFANGYTF,TGCGCCAGCAGCCAAGATATGACAGGGGGGTTTGCGAATGGCTACACCTTC
TRBD1,-,TRBV4-3,TRBJ2-1,CASSQPGTGYNEQFF,TGCGCCAGCAGCCAACCTGGGACAGGGTACAATGAGCAGTTCTTC
-,-,TRBV19,TRBJ1-1,CASSTGTAGRTEAFF,TGTGCCAGTAGTACCGGGACGGCGGGGCGGACTGAAGCTTTCTTT
-,-,TRBV7-3,TRBJ1-6,CASSLAGHANSPLHF,TGTGCCAGCAGCCTAGCGGGACACGCCAATTCACCCCTCCACTTT
-,-,TRBV19,TRBJ2-3,CASSLSGPNTDTQYF,TGTGCCAGTAGCCTATCAGGGCCTAACACAGATACGCAGTATTTT
TRBD1,-,TRBV5-1,TRBJ2-5,CASSGTGGETQYF,TGCGCCAGCAGCGGGACAGGGGGAGAGACCCAGTACTTC
TRBD2,-,TRBV13,TRBJ2-1,CASSLLLAEYNEQFF,TGTGCCAGCAGCTTACTACTAGCGGAATACAATGAGCAGTTCTTC
TRBD1,-,TRBV18,TRBJ1-1,CASSSGQADTEAFF,TGTGCCAGCTCATCGGGACAGGCGGACACTGAAGCTTTCTTT
-,-,TRBV7-8,TRBJ2-2,CASSSQGSLGTNTGELFF,TGTGCCAGCAGCTCTCAGGGGAGTCTGGGCACGAACACCGGGGAGCTGTTTTTT
-,-,TRBV6-5,TRBJ1-1,CASEGSLNTEAFF,TGTGCCAGTGAGGGATCACTGAACACTGAAGCTTTCTTT